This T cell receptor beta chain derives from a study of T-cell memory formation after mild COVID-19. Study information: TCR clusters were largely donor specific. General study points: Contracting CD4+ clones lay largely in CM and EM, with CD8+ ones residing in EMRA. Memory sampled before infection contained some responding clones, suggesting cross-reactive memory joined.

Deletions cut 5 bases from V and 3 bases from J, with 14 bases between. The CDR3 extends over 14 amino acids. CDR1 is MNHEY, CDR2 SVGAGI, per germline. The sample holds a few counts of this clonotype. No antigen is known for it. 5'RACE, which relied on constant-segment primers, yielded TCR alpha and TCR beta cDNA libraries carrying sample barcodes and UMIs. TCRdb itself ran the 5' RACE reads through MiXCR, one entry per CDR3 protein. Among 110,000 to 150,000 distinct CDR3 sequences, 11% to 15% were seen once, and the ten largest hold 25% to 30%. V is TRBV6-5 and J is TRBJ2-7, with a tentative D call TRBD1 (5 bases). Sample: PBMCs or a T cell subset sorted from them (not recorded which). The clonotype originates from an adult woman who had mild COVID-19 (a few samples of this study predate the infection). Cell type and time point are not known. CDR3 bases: TGTGCCAGCAGTAGCGACAGAAATCTCTACGAGCAGTACTTC. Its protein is CASSSDRNLYEQYF.